This T cell receptor (beta chain) stems from a study of shared clonotypes between healthy human individuals. Study in general: Sampling drew on donors who were a couple of women and a few men aged 18 to 49.

CDR3 length equals 13 residues. CDR1 and CDR2 from the germline V gene are MDHEN and SYDVKM. V was shortened by 5 bases and J by 5 bases, with 13 bases between the two germline ends. Splitting of CD4+ cells produced CD45RA+ naive and CD45RA-negative memory subsets. On this clone itself: Its matching antigen is unknown.

TCRdb's copy holds only in-frame clones and misses some; the assay was immunoSEQ multiplex PCR. The data contain approximately 1,500,000 clones, around 97% of them singletons. Points from the study as a whole: Enrolling few donors narrowed the genetic and exposure-history diversity that was represented.

The sequence came from a man younger than 40 in good health. The chain joins TRBV28 to TRBJ2-7; D unclear. Sequencing was carried out using naive CD4+ T cells sorted from blood. Subset in this sample: CD45RA+ positively selected. The CDR3 nucleotides are TGTGCCAGCAGTCCCGTTATCTTGAACGAGCAGTACTTC. Its translation is CASSPVILNEQYF.